Below, 22 T cell receptor beta chains from the same sample are listed, as sequenced in a study of cytomegalovirus exposure and HLA in healthy donors. With 60 Vbeta and 13 Jbeta primers, the PCR was carried out. Method: immunoSEQ multiplex PCR; TCRdb's copy keeps in-frame clones and lacks some. The sample lists a few hundred thousand clones; about 80% were seen once. Sequenced: PBMCs. Receptor source: a girl aged 5-17 years in good health and CMV-seronegative.

The V gene is TRBV29-1, the J gene TRBJ2-7; TRBD1 is a possible D gene (6 bases). The CDR3 covers 12 residues. CDR1 and CDR2 (germline): SQVTM, ANQGSEA. V lost 4 bases and J lost 3, with 10 bases in between. The CDR3 sequence is CSVGQGNYEQYF. The DNA for the CDR3 is TGCAGCGTTGGCCAGGGGAACTACGAGCAGTACTTC.

The V gene is TRBV25-1, the J gene TRBJ1-1; 11 bases are shared with TRBD1. Losses at the gene ends were 7 bases for V and 3 bases for J; bases not matched to a gene: 7. The CDR3 covers 15 residues. Germline values: CDR1 MGHDK, CDR2 SYGVNS. The CDR3 DNA follows: TGTGCCAGCATCCCTGGGACAGGGGGGTACACTGAAGCTTTCTTT. It is translated as CASIPGTGGYTEAFF.

This chain uses TRBV9 with TRBJ2-1; the D gene is possibly TRBD2 (6 bases). CDR3 size: 15 residues. V dropped 0 bases and J dropped 9 bases, with 16 bases sitting between them. Looked up from germline, CDR1 is SGDLS and CDR2 is YYNGEE. CDR3 sequence: CASSVGRGRTGEQFF. The CDR3 DNA reads TGTGCCAGCAGCGTAGGGAGGGGACGAACGGGTGAGCAGTTCTTC.

This clone was picked up one time. J is TRBJ2-7 and V is TRBV28, with 8 nucleotides matching TRBD2. CDR3 size: 14 residues. Trimming cost V 2 bases and J 2 bases; bases outside gene matches: 2. Germline CDR1 reads MDHEN; CDR2 reads SYDVKM. CDR3 nucleotides: TGTGCCAGCAGTTTACCGGGAGGGCCCTACGAGCAGTACTTC. Its translation is CASSLPGGPYEQYF.

The chain has TRBV7-8 and TRBJ1-2; D is unclear. This CDR3 has 14 residues. CDR1 and CDR2 (germline): SGHVS, FQNEAQ. V lost 8 bases and J lost 1, with 14 bases in between. CDR3 DNA sequence: TGTGCCAGCTCACTTGAGCCGGGTAACTATGGCTACACCTTC. Translated: CASSLEPGNYGYTF.

The chain recombines TRBV7-8 with TRBJ2-1; the D is unclear. Germline CDR1 reads SGHVS; CDR2 reads FQNEAQ. The CDR3 is made up of 14 amino acids. Trimming stripped 1 base from V and 6 bases from J, with 10 bases between. The DNA for the CDR3 is TGTGCCAGCAGCTTAGGGGCCCCCACCAATGAGCAGTTCTTC. It codes for CASSLGAPTNEQFF.

The chain employs TRBV28 and TRBJ1-2; D is unresolved. Germline CDR1 reads MDHEN; CDR2 reads SYDVKM. The CDR3 sequence is 14 residues long. Deletions cut 3 bases from V and 0 bases from J, with 8 bases between. The CDR3 reads CASSLSPSNYGYTF. CDR3 nucleotide sequence: TGTGCCAGCAGTTTGTCCCCTTCTAACTATGGCTACACCTTC.

The chain is built from TRBV5-1 and TRBJ2-3, with 9 bases matching TRBD1. Trimming removed 1 base from V and 3 bases from J; junction bases left unmatched: 3. Germline-derived CDR1 and CDR2 are SGHRS and YFSETQ. This CDR3 has 15 amino acids. The CDR3, as DNA: TGCGCCAGCAGCTTGTGGACAGGGGTAACAGATACGCAGTATTTT. Its protein product is CASSLWTGVTDTQYF.

The V call is TRBV28, the J call TRBJ1-2, with 7 bases matching TRBD1. Germline V gives CDR1 MDHEN, CDR2 SYDVKM. This CDR3 is 15 amino acids long. V dropped 10 bases and J dropped 8; count of bases not matched to a gene: 19. The DNA of the CDR3 is TGTGCCACGGGAAACGGGGGCCCAGGGGGGTACGGCTACACCTTC. Protein: CATGNGGPGGYGYTF.

This CDR3 is CASSPSTVDTGELFF. The CDR3 DNA follows: TGTGCCAGCAGCCCCTCGACAGTGGACACCGGGGAGCTGTTTTTT. The V gene is TRBV7-9, the J gene TRBJ2-2; the D gene is possibly TRBD1 (5 bases). This CDR3 spans 15 amino acids. V lost 5 bases and J 3 bases, leaving 13 bases between the germline ends. Germline V CDR1 and CDR2: SEHNR, FQNEAQ (reference sequence).

The chain employs TRBV28 and TRBJ1-1; D uncertain. This CDR3 contains 11 residues. Germline loops: CDR1 MDHEN, CDR2 SYDVKM. V gave up 7 bases and J gave up 1 base, with 4 bases separating them. DNA of the CDR3: TGTGCCAGCACCCAGAACACTGAAGCTTTCTTT. Translation gives CASTQNTEAFF. Full variable domain (missing parts from reference TRBV28 and TRBJ1-1): DVKVTQSSRYLVKRTGEKVFLECVQDMDHENMFWYRQDPGLGLRLIYFSYDVKMKEKGDIPEGYSVSREKKERFSLILESASTNQTSMYLCASTQNTEAFFGQGTRLTVV.

This chain connects TRBV7-6 to TRBJ2-7; 12 nucleotides line up with TRBD1. The ends lost 5 bases at V and 5 bases at J; junction bases unmatched: 4. CDR1 and CDR2 from the germline V gene are SGHVS and FNYEAQ. There are 14 residues in the CDR3. CDR3 amino acids: CASSLGTGGNEQYF. In DNA, the CDR3 is TGTGCCAGCAGCCTAGGGACAGGGGGCAACGAGCAGTACTTC.

The chain combines TRBV18 with TRBJ2-1; 8 positions match TRBD2. CDR3 length: 15 residues. From germline, CDR1 is KGHSH and CDR2 LQKENI. J lost 3 bases, V lost 6 bases, and 7 bases had no gene match. For the CDR3, the DNA is TGTGCCAGCTCTACGGGTCGGGGGGGCTACAATGAGCAGTTCTTC. Its protein product is CASSTGRGGYNEQFF.

Written as DNA, the CDR3 is TGTGCCAGTAGTATCAGTGGACAGGGGGCTTATGGCTACACCTTC. Translation gives CASSISGQGAYGYTF. This chain joins TRBV19 and TRBJ1-2, with 11 bases lining up with TRBD1. The CDR3 is 15 amino acids. J was trimmed by 5 bases and V by 3 bases; bases with no gene match: 5. Germline CDR1 LNHDA, CDR2 SQIVND (reference sequence). The full variable domain, its missing parts supplied by reference TRBV19 and TRBJ1-2, is DGGITQSPKYLFRKEGQNVTLSCEQNLNHDAMYWYRQDPGQGLRLIYYSQIVNDFQKGDIAEGYSVSREKKESFPLTVTSAQKNPTAFYLCASSISGQGAYGYTFGSGTRLTVV.

This clone was picked up a small number of times. The chain recombines TRBV6-1 with TRBJ1-4, with 10 bases lining up with TRBD1. The CDR3 contains 17 residues. Per germline, CDR1 MNHNS and CDR2 SASEGT. With 0 bases clipped from V and 7 bases from J, the junction kept 8 bases outside the gene matches. CDR3 sequence: CASSEALPGQGGEKLFF. For the CDR3, the DNA is TGTGCCAGCAGTGAAGCCCTCCCTGGACAGGGGGGTGAAAAACTGTTTTTT.

This chain connects TRBV11-2 to TRBJ2-2; 13 positions agree with TRBD2. This CDR3 has 16 residues. From germline, CDR1 is SGHAT and CDR2 FQNNGV. The J segment lost 5 bases and the V segment lost 3 bases, leaving 3 bases of the junction unmatched. The CDR3 sequence is CASSFTTSGGTGELFF. In nucleotides, the CDR3 is TGTGCCAGCAGCTTCACGACTAGCGGGGGGACCGGGGAGCTGTTTTTT.

This clone was seen a handful of times. The CDR3, as DNA: TGTGCCAGCAGTTTAACGCGGGCCCGGGGCTACACCTTC. Translated: CASSLTRARGYTF. This chain links TRBV27 with TRBJ1-2; D is uncertain. The germline V gene has CDR1 MNHEY and CDR2 SMNVEV (reference sequence). This CDR3 spans 13 amino acids. V was shortened by 2 bases and J by 8 bases, with 12 bases between the two germline ends.

This sequence joins TRBV5-5 and TRBJ1-2; TRBD1 is a possible D gene (5 bases). Trimming took off 4 bases at V and 0 bases at J, with 22 bases between the two ends. Germline CDR1 reads SGHKS; CDR2 reads YYEKEE (reference sequence). The CDR3 sequence is 18 residues long. The CDR3 sequence is CASSGGDGGRETNYGYTF. The CDR3 DNA reads TGTGCCAGCAGCGGAGGGGACGGAGGAAGAGAAACTAACTATGGCTACACCTTC.

The rearrangement links TRBV7-2 to TRBJ1-3; D not certain. There are 16 residues in the CDR3. CDR1 and CDR2 (germline): SGHTA, FQGNSA. Trimming removed 3 bases at V and 0 bases at J, with 12 bases between. CDR3 sequence: CASSLNHSPSGNTIYF. The CDR3 DNA reads TGTGCCAGCAGCTTGAATCACAGTCCCTCTGGAAACACCATATATTTT.

J is TRBJ2-2 and V is TRBV7-2, with D possibly TRBD1 on 7 matching bases. Germline loops: CDR1 SGHTA, CDR2 FQGNSA. The V end lost 3 bases, the J end lost 7 bases, and 12 bases lay between the germline ends. CDR3 length: 14 amino acids. CDR3 region: CASSFRGTGGELFF. CDR3 DNA sequence: TGTGCCAGCAGCTTCAGGGGGACTGGCGGGGAGCTGTTTTTT.

This clone appeared once. The chain recombines TRBV9 with TRBJ1-2; TRBD1 is a possible D gene (6 bases). Per germline, CDR1 SGDLS and CDR2 YYNGEE. Trimming took off 3 bases at V and 7 bases at J, with 16 bases between the two ends. This CDR3 is built from 14 residues. The CDR3 protein is CASSAGHTVSGYTF. The CDR3 region has the DNA TGTGCCAGCAGCGCGGGACATACGGTATCTGGCTACACCTTC. Based on the CDR3 plus reference TRBV9 and TRBJ1-2, the full variable domain is DSGVTQTPKHLITATGQRVTLRCSPRSGDLSVYWYQQSLDQGLQFLIQYYNGEERAKGNILERFSAQQFPDLHSELNLSSLELGDSALYFCASSAGHTVSGYTFGSGTRLTVV.

V is TRBV28 and J is TRBJ2-2; 10 positions match TRBD1. The V gene end was trimmed by 7 bases and the J gene end by 6 bases; junction bases not matched to a gene: 8. The CDR3 contains 15 residues. The V gene's germline CDR1 is MDHEN and CDR2 SYDVKM. CDR3 DNA: TGTGCCAGCAAAACTGGTGGGACAGGGGCCGGGGAGCTGTTTTTT. Its translation is CASKTGGTGAGELFF.